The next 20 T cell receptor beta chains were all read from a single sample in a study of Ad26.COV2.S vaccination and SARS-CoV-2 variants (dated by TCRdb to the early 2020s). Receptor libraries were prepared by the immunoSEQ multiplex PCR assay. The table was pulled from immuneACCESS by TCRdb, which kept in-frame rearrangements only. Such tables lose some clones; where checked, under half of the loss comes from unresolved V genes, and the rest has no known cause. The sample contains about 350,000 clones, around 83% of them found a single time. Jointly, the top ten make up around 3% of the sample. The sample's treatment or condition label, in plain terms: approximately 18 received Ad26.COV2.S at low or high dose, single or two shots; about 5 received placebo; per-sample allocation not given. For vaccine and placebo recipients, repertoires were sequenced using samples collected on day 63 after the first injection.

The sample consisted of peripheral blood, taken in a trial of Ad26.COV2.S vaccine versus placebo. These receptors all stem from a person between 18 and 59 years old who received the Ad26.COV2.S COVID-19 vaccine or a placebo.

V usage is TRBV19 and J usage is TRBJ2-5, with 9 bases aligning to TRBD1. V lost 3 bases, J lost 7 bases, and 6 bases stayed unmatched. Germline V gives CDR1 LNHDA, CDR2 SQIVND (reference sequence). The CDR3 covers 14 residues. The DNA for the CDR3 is TGTGCCAGTAGTATGGGACAGGGCGGTGTGACCCAGTACTTC. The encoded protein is CASSMGQGGVTQYF.

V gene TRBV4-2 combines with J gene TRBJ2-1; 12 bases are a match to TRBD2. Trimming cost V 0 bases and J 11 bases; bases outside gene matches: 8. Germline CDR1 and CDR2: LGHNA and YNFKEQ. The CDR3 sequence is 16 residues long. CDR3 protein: CASSQDLASGRDKQFF. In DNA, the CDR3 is TGTGCCAGCAGCCAAGATTTGGCTAGCGGGAGGGATAAGCAGTTCTTC.

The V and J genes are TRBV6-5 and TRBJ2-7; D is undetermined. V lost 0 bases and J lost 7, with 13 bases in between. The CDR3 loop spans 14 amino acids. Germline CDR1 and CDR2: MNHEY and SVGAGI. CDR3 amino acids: CASSYSEQFLEQYF. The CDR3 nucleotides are TGTGCCAGCAGTTACTCAGAACAGTTCCTGGAGCAGTACTTC.

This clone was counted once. The CDR3 nucleotides are TGTGCCACCAGTGATTTGGAGACCTCCTATGGCTACACCTTC. Its translation is CATSDLETSYGYTF. The chain carries TRBV24-1 and TRBJ1-2; no definite D call. V lost 0 bases, J lost 4 bases, and 8 bases lay in between. The germline V gene has CDR1 KGHDR and CDR2 SFDVKD. This CDR3 has 14 residues.

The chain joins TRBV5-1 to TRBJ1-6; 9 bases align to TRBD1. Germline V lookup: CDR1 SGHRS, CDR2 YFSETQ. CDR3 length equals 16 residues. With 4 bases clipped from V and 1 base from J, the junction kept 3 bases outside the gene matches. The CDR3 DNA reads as TGCGCCAGCAGCGTCGGACAGGGGTCCTATAATTCACCCCTCCACTTT. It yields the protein CASSVGQGSYNSPLHF. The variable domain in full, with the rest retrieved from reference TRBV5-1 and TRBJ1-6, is KAGVTQTPRYLIKTRGQQVTLSCSPISGHRSVSWYQQTPGQGLQFLFEYFSETQRNKGNFPGRFSGRQFSNSRSEMNVSTLELGDSALYLCASSVGQGSYNSPLHFGNGTRLTVT.

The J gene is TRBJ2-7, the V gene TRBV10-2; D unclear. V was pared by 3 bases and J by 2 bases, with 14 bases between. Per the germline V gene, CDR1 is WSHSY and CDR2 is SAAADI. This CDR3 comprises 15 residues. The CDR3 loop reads CASSDPGEDPYEQYF. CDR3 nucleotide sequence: TGCGCCAGCAGTGACCCCGGAGAAGACCCCTACGAGCAGTACTTC.

CDR3 in DNA: TGTGCCAGCACCGACCATAACAGGGGGGATCTAGGAGGCTACACCTTC. Translated, it gives CASTDHNRGDLGGYTF. The chain joins TRBV9 to TRBJ1-2; 8 bases are a match to TRBD1. V shed 6 bases, J shed 8 bases, and the junction held 18 bases outside the gene matches. The CDR3 has 16 residues. Germline CDR1 SGDLS, CDR2 YYNGEE.

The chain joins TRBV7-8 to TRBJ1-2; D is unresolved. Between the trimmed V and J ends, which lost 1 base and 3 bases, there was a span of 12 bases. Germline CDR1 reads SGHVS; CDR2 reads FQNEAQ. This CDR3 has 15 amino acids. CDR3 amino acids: CASSLDRSGDYGYTF. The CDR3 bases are TGTGCCAGCAGCTTAGACCGCTCCGGAGACTATGGCTACACCTTC.

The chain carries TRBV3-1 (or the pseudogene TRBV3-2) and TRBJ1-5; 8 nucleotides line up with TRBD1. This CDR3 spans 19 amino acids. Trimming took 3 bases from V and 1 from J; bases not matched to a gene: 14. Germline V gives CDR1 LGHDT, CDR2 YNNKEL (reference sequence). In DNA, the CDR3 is TGTGCCAGCAGCCATTCTAGAGGACAGGGAAGGGTCAGCAATCAGCCCCAGCATTTT. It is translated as CASSHSRGQGRVSNQPQHF.

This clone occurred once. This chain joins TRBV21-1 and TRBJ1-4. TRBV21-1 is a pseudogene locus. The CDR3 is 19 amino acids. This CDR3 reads CASSKASGGVYHICEKLFF. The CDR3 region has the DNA TGTGCCAGCAGCAAAGCATCAGGGGGGGTATACCATATATGTGAAAAACTGTTTTTT.

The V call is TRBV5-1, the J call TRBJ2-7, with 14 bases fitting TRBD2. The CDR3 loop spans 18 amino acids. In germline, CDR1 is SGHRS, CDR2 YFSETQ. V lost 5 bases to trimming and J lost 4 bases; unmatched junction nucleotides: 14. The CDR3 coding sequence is TGCGCCAGCAGTCCTGGACTAGCGGGAGGATCGGCGGTTTACGAGCAGTACTTC. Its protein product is CASSPGLAGGSAVYEQYF.

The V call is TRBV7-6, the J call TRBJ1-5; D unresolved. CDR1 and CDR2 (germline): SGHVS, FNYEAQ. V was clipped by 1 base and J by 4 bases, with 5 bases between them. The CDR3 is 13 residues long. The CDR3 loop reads CASSLGRNQPQHF. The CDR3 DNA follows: TGTGCCAGCAGCTTAGGTAGGAATCAGCCCCAGCATTTT. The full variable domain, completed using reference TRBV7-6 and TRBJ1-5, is GAGVSQSPRYKVTKRGQDVALRCDPISGHVSLYWYRQALGQGPEFLTYFNYEAQQDKSGLPNDRFSAERPEGSISTLTIQRTEQRDSAMYRCASSLGRNQPQHFGDGTRLSIL.

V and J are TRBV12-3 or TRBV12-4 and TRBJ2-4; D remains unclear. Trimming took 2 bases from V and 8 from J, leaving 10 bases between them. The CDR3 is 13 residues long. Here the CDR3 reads CASSLLGPDIQYF. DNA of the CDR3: TGTGCCAGCAGTTTATTGGGTCCGGACATTCAGTACTTC.

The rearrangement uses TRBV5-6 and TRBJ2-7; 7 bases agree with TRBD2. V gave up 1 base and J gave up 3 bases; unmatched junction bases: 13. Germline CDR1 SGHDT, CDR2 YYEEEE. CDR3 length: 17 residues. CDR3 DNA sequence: TGTGCCAGCAGCTTGAGCCAGACCCCGTGGGACTACTACGAGCAGTACTTC. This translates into CASSLSQTPWDYYEQYF. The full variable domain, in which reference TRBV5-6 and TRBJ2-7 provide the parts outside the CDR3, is DAGVTQSPTHLIKTRGQQVTLRCSPKSGHDTVSWYQQALGQGPQFIFQYYEEEERQRGNFPDRFSGHQFPNYSSELNVNALLLGDSALYLCASSLSQTPWDYYEQYFGPGTRLTVT.

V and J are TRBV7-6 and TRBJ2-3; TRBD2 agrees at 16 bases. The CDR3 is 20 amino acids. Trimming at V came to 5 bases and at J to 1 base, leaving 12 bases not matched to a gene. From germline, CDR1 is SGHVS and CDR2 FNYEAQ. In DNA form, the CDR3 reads TGTGCCAGCAGCCCGGCCGGGACTAGCGGGGGGGCCTTGGGCACAGATACGCAGTATTTT. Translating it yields CASSPAGTSGGALGTDTQYF.

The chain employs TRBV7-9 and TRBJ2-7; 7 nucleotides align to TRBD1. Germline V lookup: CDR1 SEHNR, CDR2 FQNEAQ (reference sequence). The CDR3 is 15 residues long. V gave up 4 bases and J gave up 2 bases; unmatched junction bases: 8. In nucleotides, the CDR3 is TGTGCCAGCAGCTCTTTAGACAGGGACCCCTACGAGCAGTACTTC. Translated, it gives CASSSLDRDPYEQYF.

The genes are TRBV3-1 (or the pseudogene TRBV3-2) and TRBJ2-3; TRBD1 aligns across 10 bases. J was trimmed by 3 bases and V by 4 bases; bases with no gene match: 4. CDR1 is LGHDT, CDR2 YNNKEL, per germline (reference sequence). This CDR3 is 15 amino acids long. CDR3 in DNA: TGTGCCAGCAGCCTTCGGACAGGGGGAACAGATACGCAGTATTTT. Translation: CASSLRTGGTDTQYF.

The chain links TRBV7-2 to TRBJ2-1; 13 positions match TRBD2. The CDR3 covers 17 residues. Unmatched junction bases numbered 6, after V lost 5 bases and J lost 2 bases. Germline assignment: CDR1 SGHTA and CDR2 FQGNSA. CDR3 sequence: CASSTPTSGGTYNEQFF. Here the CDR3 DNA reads TGTGCCAGCAGCACCCCGACTAGCGGGGGGACCTACAATGAGCAGTTCTTC.

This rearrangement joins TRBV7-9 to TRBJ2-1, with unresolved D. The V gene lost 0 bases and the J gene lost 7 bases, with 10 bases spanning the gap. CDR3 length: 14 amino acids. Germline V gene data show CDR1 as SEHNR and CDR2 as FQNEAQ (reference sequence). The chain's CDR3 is CASSLAIHANEQFF. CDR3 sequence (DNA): TGTGCCAGCAGCTTAGCGATTCATGCGAATGAGCAGTTCTTC.

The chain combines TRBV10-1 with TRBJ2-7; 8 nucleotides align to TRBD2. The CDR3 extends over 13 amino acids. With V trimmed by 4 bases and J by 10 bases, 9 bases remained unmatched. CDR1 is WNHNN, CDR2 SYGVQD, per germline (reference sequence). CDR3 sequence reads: CASSGNPGGLQYF. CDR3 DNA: TGCGCCAGCAGTGGGAACCCGGGGGGGCTTCAGTACTTC.